This is a list of T cell receptor beta chains from one sample in a study of blood T cell repertoires in COVID-19. Assay: immunoSEQ multiplex PCR; the TCRdb copy retains only in-frame clones and omits some. The sample carries around 330,000 clones, approximately 90% recorded once. Sequences were obtained from peripheral blood. The receptors originated from a woman between 25 and 40 years old with COVID-19, enrolled during active disease. Both conserved end residues are part of each CDR3. Fields, in order: clone size, V gene, D gene, J gene, CDR3 protein, CDR3 DNA. A D gene is named only where the DNA matches it firmly. Size tells how often a clone was seen (once, few, many) or the class of an expanded clone, and some rows leave it out.

clone_size: NA; v_call: TRBV5-1; d_call: TRBD2; j_call: TRBJ2-3; cdr3_aa: CASRPTLLAGFTDTQYF; cdr3_nt: TGCGCCAGCAGACCCACCCTACTAGCGGGCTTCACAGATACGCAGTATTTT
clone_size: NA; v_call: TRBV20-1; d_call: NA; j_call: TRBJ2-3; cdr3_aa: CSASRRPSGTDTQYF; cdr3_nt: TGCAGTGCTAGTAGACGCCCTAGCGGCACAGATACGCAGTATTTT
clone_size: NA; v_call: TRBV19; d_call: NA; j_call: TRBJ1-2; cdr3_aa: CASSIGGAPYGYTF; cdr3_nt: TGTGCCAGTAGTATTGGAGGAGCCCCTTATGGCTACACCTTC
clone_size: NA; v_call: TRBV7-6; d_call: NA; j_call: TRBJ2-2; cdr3_aa: CASSLDVNRPNTGELFF; cdr3_nt: TGTGCCAGCAGCTTAGACGTTAACAGGCCGAACACCGGGGAGCTGTTTTTT
clone_size: NA; v_call: TRBV10-2; d_call: NA; j_call: TRBJ2-5; cdr3_aa: CASSRNLAGTQYF; cdr3_nt: TGCGCCAGCAGCCGGAACCTGGCAGGGACCCAGTACTTC
clone_size: NA; v_call: TRBV21-1; d_call: NA; j_call: TRBJ1-5; cdr3_aa: CASSKGSQPQHF; cdr3_nt: TGTGCCAGCAGCAAAGGGAGTCAGCCCCAGCATTTT
clone_size: NA; v_call: TRBV2; d_call: NA; j_call: TRBJ1-6; cdr3_aa: CASSVRDTSSYNSPLHF; cdr3_nt: TGTGCCAGCAGTGTTCGGGACACGAGCTCCTATAATTCACCCCTCCACTTT
clone_size: NA; v_call: TRBV7-6; d_call: TRBD1; j_call: TRBJ1-4; cdr3_aa: CASSFRTGMINNEKLFF; cdr3_nt: TGTGCCAGCAGCTTCCGGACAGGAATGATCAATAACGAAAAACTGTTTTTT
clone_size: NA; v_call: TRBV6-2/TRBV6-3; d_call: TRBD1; j_call: TRBJ1-3; cdr3_aa: CASSRRGRSSGNTIYF; cdr3_nt: TGTGCCAGCAGTCGCAGGGGGCGAAGCTCTGGAAACACCATATATTTT
clone_size: NA; v_call: TRBV19; d_call: TRBD1; j_call: TRBJ2-5; cdr3_aa: CASSPQGGQGSETQYF; cdr3_nt: TGTGCCAGTAGTCCCCAGGGGGGACAGGGGTCAGAGACCCAGTACTTC
clone_size: once; v_call: TRBV7-6; d_call: NA; j_call: TRBJ1-3; cdr3_aa: CASSLSQALSGNTIYF; cdr3_nt: TGTGCCAGCAGCTTAAGCCAGGCACTCTCTGGAAACACCATATATTTT
clone_size: once; v_call: TRBV7-9; d_call: NA; j_call: TRBJ1-1; cdr3_aa: CASSLVSAVEAFF; cdr3_nt: TGTGCCAGCAGCTTAGTCTCGGCGGTTGAAGCTTTCTTT
clone_size: NA; v_call: TRBV18; d_call: NA; j_call: TRBJ1-4; cdr3_aa: CASSSRQAQGSEKLFF; cdr3_nt: TGTGCCAGCTCATCCCGACAGGCTCAAGGTAGTGAAAAACTGTTTTTT
clone_size: NA; v_call: TRBV30; d_call: NA; j_call: TRBJ1-1; cdr3_aa: CAWSGGRTEAFF; cdr3_nt: TGTGCCTGGAGTGGGGGGCGCACCGAAGCTTTCTTT
clone_size: NA; v_call: TRBV5-4; d_call: TRBD2; j_call: TRBJ2-5; cdr3_aa: CASSSGLAGEETQYF; cdr3_nt: TGTGCCAGCAGCTCGGGACTAGCGGGGGAAGAGACCCAGTACTTC
clone_size: NA; v_call: TRBV18; d_call: TRBD1; j_call: TRBJ1-5; cdr3_aa: CASSPLGDRGQPQHF; cdr3_nt: TGTGCCAGCTCACCCTTAGGGGACAGGGGGCAGCCCCAGCATTTT
clone_size: NA; v_call: TRBV7-9; d_call: TRBD1; j_call: TRBJ1-5; cdr3_aa: CASSSYSGTGFGNQPQHF; cdr3_nt: TGTGCCAGCAGCTCCTATTCCGGGACAGGTTTTGGCAATCAGCCCCAGCATTTT
clone_size: NA; v_call: TRBV6-5; d_call: TRBD1; j_call: TRBJ1-1; cdr3_aa: CACLTGRSTEAFF; cdr3_nt: TGTGCCTGCTTGACAGGGAGGAGCACTGAAGCTTTCTTT
clone_size: NA; v_call: TRBV15; d_call: NA; j_call: TRBJ1-2; cdr3_aa: CATSRGWGGMDYGYTF; cdr3_nt: TGTGCCACCAGCAGAGGATGGGGGGGCATGGACTATGGCTACACCTTC
clone_size: NA; v_call: TRBV5-1; d_call: NA; j_call: TRBJ1-6; cdr3_aa: CASSPVPGRERSPLHF; cdr3_nt: TGCGCCAGCAGCCCGGTCCCGGGACGGGAGCGTTCACCCCTCCACTTT
clone_size: NA; v_call: TRBV5-6; d_call: NA; j_call: TRBJ2-3; cdr3_aa: CASSSSWGSTDTQYF; cdr3_nt: TGTGCCAGCAGCTCGAGTTGGGGCAGCACAGATACGCAGTATTTT
clone_size: once; v_call: TRBV7-2; d_call: TRBD1; j_call: TRBJ1-2; cdr3_aa: CASSFGRDRGPYGYTF; cdr3_nt: TGTGCCAGCAGCTTCGGGAGGGACAGGGGACCATATGGCTACACCTTC
clone_size: NA; v_call: TRBV28; d_call: TRBD1; j_call: TRBJ1-2; cdr3_aa: CASSLPRTGKEGYTF; cdr3_nt: TGTGCCAGCAGTTTACCCAGGACAGGGAAGGAAGGCTACACCTTC
clone_size: NA; v_call: TRBV9; d_call: TRBD2; j_call: TRBJ2-2; cdr3_aa: CASSVREGIVGTGELFF; cdr3_nt: TGTGCCAGCAGCGTTCGGGAGGGAATCGTCGGGACCGGGGAGCTGTTTTTT
clone_size: NA; v_call: TRBV5-5; d_call: NA; j_call: TRBJ1-1; cdr3_aa: CASSRLQGNTEAFF; cdr3_nt: TGTGCCAGCAGCCGACTACAGGGAAACACTGAAGCTTTCTTT
clone_size: NA; v_call: TRBV6-5; d_call: NA; j_call: TRBJ1-5; cdr3_aa: CASRLTGNQPQHF; cdr3_nt: TGTGCCAGCAGACTTACAGGAAATCAGCCCCAGCATTTT
clone_size: NA; v_call: TRBV6-2/TRBV6-3; d_call: NA; j_call: TRBJ2-2; cdr3_aa: CASSSLTRNTGELFF; cdr3_nt: TGTGCCAGCAGTTCCCTGACTAGGAACACCGGGGAGCTGTTTTTT
clone_size: NA; v_call: TRBV6-6; d_call: NA; j_call: TRBJ2-1; cdr3_aa: CASSFPHTNEQFF; cdr3_nt: TGTGCCAGCAGTTTCCCCCACACCAATGAGCAGTTCTTC
clone_size: NA; v_call: TRBV12-3/TRBV12-4; d_call: NA; j_call: TRBJ2-1; cdr3_aa: CASSIRSNEQFF; cdr3_nt: TGTGCCAGCAGTATCAGGTCCAATGAGCAGTTCTTC
clone_size: NA; v_call: TRBV5-1; d_call: TRBD1; j_call: TRBJ1-3; cdr3_aa: CASRATGLSGNTIYF; cdr3_nt: TGCGCCAGCAGGGCGACAGGGTTGAGTGGAAACACCATATATTTT
clone_size: NA; v_call: TRBV13; d_call: NA; j_call: TRBJ1-2; cdr3_aa: CASSPEGNINYGYTF; cdr3_nt: TGTGCCAGCAGCCCAGAGGGTAATATCAACTATGGCTACACCTTC
clone_size: NA; v_call: TRBV7-9; d_call: TRBD1; j_call: TRBJ1-1; cdr3_aa: CASTWTGGNTEAFF; cdr3_nt: TGTGCCAGCACCTGGACAGGGGGGAACACTGAAGCTTTCTTT
clone_size: NA; v_call: TRBV4-1; d_call: NA; j_call: TRBJ2-3; cdr3_aa: CASSPATDTQYF; cdr3_nt: TGCGCCAGCAGCCCCGCGACAGATACGCAGTATTTT
clone_size: few; v_call: TRBV18; d_call: NA; j_call: TRBJ1-5; cdr3_aa: CASSPQGDSNQPQHF; cdr3_nt: TGTGCCAGCTCACCACAGGGGGACAGCAATCAGCCCCAGCATTTT
clone_size: once; v_call: TRBV18; d_call: NA; j_call: TRBJ1-2; cdr3_aa: CASSPLREANYGYTF; cdr3_nt: TGTGCCAGCTCACCACTCAGGGAGGCTAACTATGGCTACACCTTC
clone_size: NA; v_call: TRBV4-3; d_call: TRBD2; j_call: TRBJ2-1; cdr3_aa: CASSQEGLAGYNEQFF; cdr3_nt: TGCGCCAGCAGCCAAGAAGGACTAGCGGGTTACAATGAGCAGTTCTTC
clone_size: few; v_call: TRBV6-5; d_call: TRBD1; j_call: TRBJ1-2; cdr3_aa: CASRDRDPYGYTF; cdr3_nt: TGTGCCAGCAGAGACAGGGACCCCTATGGCTACACCTTC